The 19 T cell receptor beta chains below all came from one sample that was sequenced in a study of cytomegalovirus exposure and HLA in healthy donors. PCR used 60 Vbeta primers and 13 Jbeta primers. Assay: immunoSEQ multiplex PCR; the TCRdb copy retains only in-frame clones and omits some. The data show about 130,000 clones, around 77% seen once. Sequencing input: PBMCs. Receptors originate from a young man in good health and CMV-seronegative.

The V and J genes are TRBV5-1 and TRBJ2-7, with 7 bases aligning to TRBD1. CDR3 length equals 15 residues. Trimming at V came to 6 bases and at J to 4 bases, leaving 13 bases not matched to a gene. Germline loops: CDR1 SGHRS, CDR2 YFSETQ. The DNA for the CDR3 is TGCGCCAGCACCGATAGACAGGGCATCACGTACGAGCAGTACTTC. Its protein is CASTDRQGITYEQYF.

This clone came up a few times. The chain couples TRBV27 to TRBJ2-7, with D possibly matching TRBD1 (6 bases). Deletions cut 5 bases from V and 3 bases from J, with 20 bases between. The CDR3 totals 16 residues. The germline gives CDR1 MNHEY, CDR2 SMNVEV (reference sequence). CDR3 loop: CASSLKSPGHHYEQYF. The CDR3 bases are TGTGCCAGCAGTCTCAAATCGCCGGGACACCACTACGAGCAGTACTTC.

The chain recombines TRBV27 with TRBJ1-5; D is unclear. CDR1 is MNHEY and CDR2 is SMNVEV in the germline V gene (reference sequence). This CDR3 is 13 amino acids long. V was clipped by 3 bases and J by 5 bases, with 8 bases between them. The CDR3 loop is CASSLGIHQPQHF. The DNA for the CDR3 is TGTGCCAGCAGTTTGGGCATCCATCAGCCCCAGCATTTT.

The chain joins TRBV27 to TRBJ2-1; possible D gene TRBD2, 6 bases. The V and J ends lost 5 bases and 9 bases respectively, with 11 bases between them. CDR3 length equals 12 residues. Germline V lookup: CDR1 MNHEY, CDR2 SMNVEV (reference sequence). This CDR3 reads CASSPPGSEQFF. Here the CDR3 DNA reads TGTGCCAGCAGTCCTCCCGGGAGTGAGCAGTTCTTC.

The genes are TRBV11-2 and TRBJ2-3; 7 bases map to TRBD1. This CDR3 is 17 amino acids long. Germline loops: CDR1 SGHAT, CDR2 FQNNGV. V was clipped by 6 bases and J by 4 bases; unmatched bases: 16. This CDR3 reads CASRPWGRNRGPDTQYF. The CDR3 DNA sequence: TGTGCCAGCAGACCCTGGGGCCGAAACAGGGGCCCAGATACGCAGTATTTT.

The table lists this clone with a count of one. The gene calls are TRBV6-1 and TRBJ1-2; no firm D call. There are 12 residues in the CDR3. V gave up 3 bases and J gave up 4 bases, with 6 bases separating them. Germline CDR1 reads MNHNS; CDR2 reads SASEGT. CDR3 DNA: TGTGCCAGCAGTGATTGGCCCTATGGCTACACCTTC. Translated: CASSDWPYGYTF.

The chain combines TRBV6-1 with TRBJ2-3; a weak D match, TRBD2 (6 bases). The CDR3 covers 16 residues. The V and J ends lost 1 base and 3 bases respectively, with 14 bases between them. Germline-derived CDR1 and CDR2 are MNHNS and SASEGT. The CDR3 DNA reads as TGTGCCAGCAGTGAAGGACTAGGGGTTGGGACAGATACGCAGTATTTT. Translation gives CASSEGLGVGTDTQYF.

This chain links TRBV14 with TRBJ1-1, with TRBD1 matching 7 bases. Germline trimming cut 1 base from V and 1 base from J; bases unmatched to any gene: 6. CDR3 length: 16 residues. Per the germline V gene, CDR1 is SGHDN and CDR2 is FVKESK. The CDR3 DNA is TGTGCCAGCAGCCAAGTAAAGGGGGCTAGGAACACTGAAGCTTTCTTT. Protein sequence: CASSQVKGARNTEAFF. Full variable domain (remainder filled in from reference TRBV14 and TRBJ1-1): EAGVTQFPSHSVIEKGQTVTLRCDPISGHDNLYWYRRVMGKEIKFLLHFVKESKQDESGMPNNRFLAERTGGTYSTLKVQPAELEDSGVYFCASSQVKGARNTEAFFGQGTRLTVV.

The rearrangement joins TRBV19 to TRBJ1-1, with TRBD1 identical over 7 bases. V lost 11 bases, J lost 0 bases, and 9 bases stayed unmatched. Germline V lookup: CDR1 LNHDA, CDR2 SQIVND (reference sequence). This CDR3 is 14 amino acids long. Here the CDR3 reads CASAAGGMNTEAFF. CDR3 DNA sequence: TGTGCCTCGGCTGCAGGGGGGATGAACACTGAAGCTTTCTTT.

J is TRBJ2-7 and V is TRBV19; 12 nucleotides agree with TRBD2. The CDR3 is 17 amino acids. CDR1 and CDR2 (germline): LNHDA, SQIVND (reference sequence). Trimming at V came to 6 bases and at J to 0 bases, leaving 9 bases not matched to a gene. In DNA form, the CDR3 reads TGTGCCAGTAGCCAACCCAGACTAGCGGGGGACTCCTACGAGCAGTACTTC. This translates into CASSQPRLAGDSYEQYF.

This chain links TRBV7-2 with TRBJ1-2; 10 bases align to TRBD1. The germline gives CDR1 SGHTA, CDR2 FQGNSA. The CDR3 has 13 residues. V trimming: 5 bases; J trimming: 3 bases; junction bases outside the gene matches: 0. The DNA of the CDR3 is TGTGCCAGCAGCGGGACAGGGGACTATGGCTACACCTTC. Translated, it gives CASSGTGDYGYTF.

This clone has a handful of counts. The gene calls are TRBV5-1 and TRBJ2-1, with TRBD1 identical over 11 bases. J lost 2 bases, V lost 4 bases, and 2 bases had no gene match. The germline gives CDR1 SGHRS, CDR2 YFSETQ. This CDR3 is 15 amino acids long. In nucleotides, the CDR3 is TGCGCCAGCAGCCCGGGACAGGGGGCCTACAATGAGCAGTTCTTC. As protein: CASSPGQGAYNEQFF.

The chain recombines TRBV28 with TRBJ2-5; 8 positions match TRBD2. Germline V lookup: CDR1 MDHEN, CDR2 SYDVKM. The junction had 4 bases not matched to a gene; V was cut back by 5 bases and J by 5 bases. This CDR3 has 13 amino acids. The CDR3 spells CASSSGSGETQYF. The CDR3 coding sequence is TGTGCCAGCAGTAGCGGGAGCGGTGAGACCCAGTACTTC.

The CDR3 reads CASISGLAAREQFF. The DNA of the CDR3 is TGTGCCAGCATTTCGGGACTAGCGGCTCGGGAGCAGTTCTTC. The chain carries TRBV2 and TRBJ2-1, with 11 bases identical to TRBD2. This CDR3 has 14 amino acids. Germline V lookup: CDR1 SNHLY, CDR2 FYNNEI. The V gene end was trimmed by 7 bases and the J gene end by 10 bases; junction bases not matched to a gene: 9.

The chain joins TRBV2 to TRBJ2-1, with 10 bases that match TRBD2. The length of the CDR3 is 17 residues. After removal of 0 bases from V and 1 base from J, the junction contained 3 bases not matched to a gene. Germline assignment: CDR1 SNHLY and CDR2 FYNNEI. The CDR3 bases are TGTGCCAGCAGTGAAGCGTCAGCGGGAGGGTCCTACAATGAGCAGTTCTTC. Residues: CASSEASAGGSYNEQFF.

This chain joins TRBV4-1 and TRBJ2-1; D might be TRBD2 (7 bases). There are 16 residues in the CDR3. CDR1 and CDR2 (germline): MGHRA, YSYEKL. Trimming took 3 bases from V and 2 from J, leaving 14 bases between them. Here the CDR3 reads CASSQGGLAAYNEQFF. The CDR3, as DNA: TGCGCCAGCAGCCAGGGGGGCCTAGCGGCCTACAATGAGCAGTTCTTC.

This chain links TRBV29-1 with TRBJ1-1, with D perhaps TRBD1 (5 bases). The CDR3 runs to 12 residues. The germline CDR1 and CDR2 sequences are SQVTM and ANQGSEA. V shed 7 bases and J shed 0 bases, with 9 bases lying between them. Here the CDR3 DNA reads TGCAGCGCGGACACCTTGAACACTGAAGCTTTCTTT. Encoded protein: CSADTLNTEAFF.

This sequence joins TRBV28 and TRBJ1-1; perhaps TRBD1 as D (5 bases). Per germline, CDR1 MDHEN and CDR2 SYDVKM. This CDR3 has 14 amino acids. V was shortened by 1 base and J by 1 base, with 7 bases between the two germline ends. The CDR3 loop reads CASSLYDRNTEAFF. In DNA, the CDR3 is TGTGCCAGCAGTTTATATGACAGGAACACTGAAGCTTTCTTT.

The chain links TRBV5-5 to TRBJ2-1, with 9 bases identical to TRBD2. The CDR3 has 19 amino acids. Germline trimming cut 4 bases from V and 6 bases from J; bases unmatched to any gene: 20. From germline, CDR1 is SGHKS and CDR2 YYEKEE (reference sequence). The CDR3 nucleotides read TGTGCCAGCAGCCCGTGGGGTAGCGGGAGTGAGGTTAGGCCCAATGAGCAGTTCTTC. Amino acid sequence: CASSPWGSGSEVRPNEQFF.